The 8 T cell receptor beta chains given below trace back to one sample, sequenced in a study of early T cells in non-severe SARS-CoV-2 infection. One entry per CDR3 protein results from TCRdb running MiXCR on the 5' RACE reads. The data show some 57,000 distinct CDR3 sequences, roughly 13% seen once. The source material was whole blood. The receptors were gathered from an adult who was a healthcare worker with PCR-confirmed SARS-CoV-2 infection or an uninfected control (not recorded which).

On this clonotype: At one boundary the junction diverges from the germline segment, which might be a read error. The V gene is TRBV6-5, the J gene TRBJ2-1; 9 nucleotides match TRBD1. This CDR3 comprises 16 residues. Germline loops: CDR1 MNHEY, CDR2 SVGAGI. Here the CDR3 reads CASNSIGDRAEDRLIF. CDR3 DNA sequence: TGTGCCAGCAACTCTATCGGGGACAGGGCCGAAGACCGCCTCATCTTC.

This clonotype was seen ten or more times. This chain uses TRBV6-1 with TRBJ1-6, with 11 nucleotides matching TRBD1. Germline CDR1 reads MNHNS; CDR2 reads SASEGT. The V and J ends lost 4 bases and 8 bases, in that order; junction bases with no gene match: 7. This CDR3 is 16 amino acids long. The CDR3, as DNA: TGTGCCAGCAGTGCTAATCCGGGACAGGGGGATTCACCCCTCCACTTT. Amino acids: CASSANPGQGDSPLHF.

The chain recombines TRBV15 with TRBJ2-1; no firm D call. Trimming removed 0 bases at V and 8 bases at J, with 11 bases between. CDR1 LNHNV and CDR2 YYDKDF come from the germline V gene (reference sequence). There are 14 residues in the CDR3. The chain's CDR3 is CATSRDNGMHEQFF. The CDR3 DNA is TGTGCCACCAGCAGAGATAATGGAATGCATGAGCAGTTCTTC.

This clonotype occurred a few times. The genes are TRBV20-1 and TRBJ1-1; no definite D call. Trimming left V 0 bases short and J 1 base short, with 9 bases between. The length of the CDR3 is 14 residues. Germline V gene lookup returns CDR1 DFQATT and CDR2 SNEGSKA (reference sequence). The chain's CDR3 is CSARDLLKNTEAFF. CDR3 nucleotide sequence: TGCAGTGCTAGAGATCTGTTGAAGAACACTGAAGCTTTCTTT.

The chain has TRBV7-2 and TRBJ1-1; D not certain. The germline V gene encodes CDR1 SGHTA and CDR2 FQGNSA. The ends were cut back, 1 base at V and 1 base at J, with 7 bases in the middle. The length of the CDR3 is 14 residues. The CDR3 sequence is CASSLGGSNTEAFF. The CDR3 coding sequence is TGTGCCAGCAGCTTAGGAGGGTCGAACACTGAAGCTTTCTTT.

The chain joins TRBV2 to TRBJ2-3, with D perhaps TRBD1 (6 bases). The CDR3 contains 15 residues. Germline V gene lookup returns CDR1 SNHLY and CDR2 FYNNEI. Trimming cost V 0 bases and J 5 bases, with 12 bases left between them. As DNA, the CDR3 is TGTGCCAGCAGTGAAGCCGGGACACGGGTAGATACGCAGTATTTT. Translating it yields CASSEAGTRVDTQYF.

This clonotype was seen repeatedly, ten times or more. CDR3 coding DNA: TGTGCCAGCAGCCTAAAGCCAAACACTGAAGCTTTCTTT. Translating gives CASSLKPNTEAFF. This rearrangement joins TRBV6-6 to TRBJ1-1; D ambiguous. Trimming took 6 bases from V and 2 from J, leaving 10 bases between them. CDR3 length: 13 amino acids. Per the germline V gene, CDR1 is MNHNY and CDR2 is SVGAGI (reference sequence).

The table lists this clonotype with a few counts. This chain uses TRBV18 with TRBJ2-1; a possible D gene is TRBD1 (6 bases). This CDR3 is 15 amino acids long. Trimming cost V 0 bases and J 2 bases, with 8 bases left between them. The germline V gene encodes CDR1 KGHSH and CDR2 LQKENI. The CDR3 sequence: CASSPPGQAYNEQFF. In DNA, the CDR3 is TGTGCCAGCTCACCACCGGGACAAGCCTACAATGAGCAGTTCTTC.